These 4 T cell receptor beta chains originate from one sample sequenced in a study of cytomegalovirus exposure and HLA in healthy donors. PCR primers comprised 60 Vbeta and 13 Jbeta primers. The table came from immunoSEQ multiplex PCR; TCRdb's copy has only in-frame clones and leaves some out. This table holds around 170,000 clones, more than 65% found once. The specimen was PBMCs. The receptors shown here come from a woman between 45 and 60 years old in good health and CMV-seronegative.

This clone was detected a few times. The V and J genes are TRBV14 and TRBJ2-6; 11 bases fit TRBD1. The CDR3 sequence is 19 residues long. Germline V gives CDR1 SGHDN, CDR2 FVKESK. V shed 0 bases and J 0 bases; nucleotides not matched to a gene: 4. CDR3 sequence reads: CASSQDPGTGGSGANVLTF. The CDR3, as DNA: TGTGCCAGCAGCCAAGATCCCGGGACAGGGGGCTCTGGGGCCAACGTCCTGACTTTC. Complete variable domain (other parts from reference TRBV14 and TRBJ2-6): EAGVTQFPSHSVIEKGQTVTLRCDPISGHDNLYWYRRVMGKEIKFLLHFVKESKQDESGMPNNRFLAERTGGTYSTLKVQPAELEDSGVYFCASSQDPGTGGSGANVLTFGAGSRLTVL.

The gene calls are TRBV11-2 and TRBJ2-3; possibly TRBD2 for D (5 bases). In germline, CDR1 is SGHAT, CDR2 FQNNGV. Trimming shortened V by 5 bases and J by 3 bases, and 12 bases separated the two germline ends. CDR3 length equals 14 residues. The CDR3: CASSVAGLTDTQYF. The CDR3 nucleotides are TGTGCCAGCAGCGTAGCCGGACTGACAGATACGCAGTATTTT.

The chain links TRBV7-9 to TRBJ1-2, with TRBD1 matching over 7 bases. Germline V gene sequence: CDR1 SEHNR, CDR2 FQNEAQ (reference sequence). The V gene end was trimmed by 4 bases and the J gene end by 8 bases; junction bases not matched to a gene: 10. The CDR3 loop spans 14 amino acids. CDR3 nucleotide sequence: TGTGCCAGCAGCTCAGCTACAGGGGATTTCGGCTACACCTTC. This gives the protein CASSSATGDFGYTF.

The rearrangement joins TRBV2 to TRBJ2-7; 8 nucleotides align to TRBD2. CDR3 length equals 14 residues. The trim removed 7 bases at V and 2 bases at J, leaving 7 bases unmatched. The germline V gene encodes CDR1 SNHLY and CDR2 FYNNEI. This chain's CDR3 is CASTPGLETYEQYF. The CDR3 DNA sequence: TGTGCCAGCACCCCGGGACTAGAGACCTACGAGCAGTACTTC.